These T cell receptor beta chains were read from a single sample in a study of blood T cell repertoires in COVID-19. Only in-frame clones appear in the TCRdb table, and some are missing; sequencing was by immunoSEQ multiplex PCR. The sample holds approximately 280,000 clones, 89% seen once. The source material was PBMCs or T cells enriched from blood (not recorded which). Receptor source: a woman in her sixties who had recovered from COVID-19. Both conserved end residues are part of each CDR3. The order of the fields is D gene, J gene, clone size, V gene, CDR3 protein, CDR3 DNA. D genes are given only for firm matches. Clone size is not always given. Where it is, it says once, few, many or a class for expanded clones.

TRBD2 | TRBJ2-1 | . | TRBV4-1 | CASSRSPGLARDEQFF | TGCGCCAGCAGCCGGTCGCCGGGACTAGCGAGGGATGAGCAGTTCTTC
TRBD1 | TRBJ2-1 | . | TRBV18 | CASSPRQGAIISEQFF | TGTGCCAGCTCTCCGCGGCAGGGGGCGATCATTTCTGAGCAGTTCTTC
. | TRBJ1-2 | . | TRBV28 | CASSSSGDGNYGYTF | TGTGCCAGCAGCTCCTCAGGGGATGGCAACTATGGCTACACCTTC
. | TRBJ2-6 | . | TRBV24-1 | CATSSNSGANVLTF | TGTGCCACCAGTAGCAACTCTGGGGCCAACGTCCTGACTTTC
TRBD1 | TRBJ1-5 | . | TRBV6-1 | CASSEKGTGGYQPQHF | TGTGCCAGCAGTGAAAAGGGGACAGGGGGGTATCAGCCCCAGCATTTT
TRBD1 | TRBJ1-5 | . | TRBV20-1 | CSASPGRGEPQHF | TGCAGTGCTAGTCCGGGCAGGGGGGAGCCCCAGCATTTT
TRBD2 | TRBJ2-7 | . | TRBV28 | CASTESGGAVNEQYF | TGTGCCAGCACCGAGAGCGGGGGGGCCGTCAACGAGCAGTACTTC
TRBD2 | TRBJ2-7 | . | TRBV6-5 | CASSYLRGMDEQYF | TGTGCCAGCAGTTACCTGCGGGGGATGGACGAGCAGTACTTC
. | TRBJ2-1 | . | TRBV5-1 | CASSLVPDNEQFF | TGCGCCAGCAGCTTGGTCCCGGACAATGAGCAGTTCTTC
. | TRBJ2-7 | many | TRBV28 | CATRPGGYEQYF | TGTGCCACCAGACCCGGGGGCTACGAGCAGTACTTC
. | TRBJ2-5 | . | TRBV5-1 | CASSLFSASGQETQYF | TGCGCCAGCAGCTTGTTTTCTGCCTCGGGACAAGAGACCCAGTACTTC
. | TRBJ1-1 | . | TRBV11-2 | CASSLRGGLDTEAFF | TGTGCCAGCAGCTTACGGGGGGGTTTGGATACTGAAGCTTTCTTT
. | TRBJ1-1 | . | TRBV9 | CASSVDRALFF | TGTGCCAGCAGCGTAGATCGAGCCCTTTTCTTT
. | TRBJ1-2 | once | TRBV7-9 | CASSLSSGYTF | TGTGCCAGCAGCTTATCTTCCGGCTACACCTTC
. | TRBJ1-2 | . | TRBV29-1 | CSVVYQGNYGYTF | TGCAGCGTTGTCTACCAGGGAAACTATGGCTACACCTTC
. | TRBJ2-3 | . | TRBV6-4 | CASSDSAGSTDTQYF | TGTGCCAGCAGTGACTCGGCGGGGTCCACAGATACGCAGTATTTT
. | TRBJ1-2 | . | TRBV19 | CASSTLTWPANYGYTF | TGTGCCAGTAGTACCCTTACATGGCCAGCTAACTATGGCTACACCTTC
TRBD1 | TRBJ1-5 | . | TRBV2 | CASTGQGYQPQHF | TGTGCCAGCACTGGACAGGGCTATCAGCCCCAGCATTTT
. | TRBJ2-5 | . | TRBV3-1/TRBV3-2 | CASSQEWREETQYF | TGTGCCAGCAGCCAAGAGTGGAGGGAAGAGACCCAGTACTTC
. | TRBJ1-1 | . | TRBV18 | CASSQTSQDMNTEAFF | TGTGCCAGCTCTCAGACCTCACAAGACATGAACACTGAAGCTTTCTTT
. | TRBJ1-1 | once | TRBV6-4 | CASSEDGLYTEAFF | TGTGCCAGCAGTGAAGATGGGCTCTACACTGAAGCTTTCTTT
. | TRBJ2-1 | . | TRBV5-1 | CASSSSGYSYNEQFF | TGCGCCAGCAGCTCCAGCGGTTATTCCTACAATGAGCAGTTCTTC
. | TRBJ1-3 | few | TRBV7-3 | CASSLYGEGNTIYF | TGTGCCAGCAGCTTATATGGGGAGGGAAACACCATATATTTT
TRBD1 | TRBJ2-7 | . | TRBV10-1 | CATGTGILNEQYF | TGCGCCACCGGGACAGGAATTCTTAACGAGCAGTACTTC
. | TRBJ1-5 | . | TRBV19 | CASSIVGQGIGPQHF | TGTGCCAGTAGTATAGTTGGCCAGGGGATCGGGCCCCAGCATTTT
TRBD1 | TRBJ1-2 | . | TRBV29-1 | CSDGQVYGYTF | TGCAGCGACGGACAGGTCTATGGCTACACCTTC
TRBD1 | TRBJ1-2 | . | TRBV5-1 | CASSQDRGRPSFTYGYTF | TGCGCCAGCAGCCAGGACAGGGGGCGACCTTCTTTTACCTATGGCTACACCTTC
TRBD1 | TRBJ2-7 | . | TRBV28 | CASSFWDSFSYEQYF | TGTGCCAGCAGTTTTTGGGACAGCTTCTCCTACGAGCAGTACTTC
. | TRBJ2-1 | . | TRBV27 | CASTRDRGYNEQFF | TGTGCCAGCACCCGGGACCGGGGGTACAATGAGCAGTTCTTC
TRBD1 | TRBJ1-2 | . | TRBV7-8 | CASSPTGQGGYGYTF | TGTGCCAGCAGCCCGACGGGACAGGGGGGCTATGGCTACACCTTC
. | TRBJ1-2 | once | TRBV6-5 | CASSYGGGDYGYTF | TGTGCCAGCAGTTACGGCGGCGGAGACTATGGCTACACCTTC
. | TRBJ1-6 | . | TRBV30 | CAYTIDRSNSPLHF | TGTGCCTACACAATCGACAGAAGTAATTCACCCCTCCACTTT
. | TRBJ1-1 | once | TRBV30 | CACGTLTEAFF | TGTGCCTGCGGGACACTCACTGAAGCTTTCTTT
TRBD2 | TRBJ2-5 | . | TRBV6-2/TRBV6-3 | CASSGLGTSGGATQYF | TGTGCCAGCAGCGGGCTGGGGACTAGCGGGGGCGCGACCCAGTACTTC
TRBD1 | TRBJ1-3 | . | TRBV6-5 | CASSKPGQGGNTIYF | TGTGCCAGCAGTAAACCGGGACAGGGTGGTAACACCATATATTTT
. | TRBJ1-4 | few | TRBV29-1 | CSGISRTNEKLFF | TGCAGCGGGATTTCGAGGACTAATGAAAAACTGTTTTTT
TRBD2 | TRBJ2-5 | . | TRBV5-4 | CASSPPLGLAGGRETQYF | TGTGCCAGCAGCCCTCCGTTGGGACTAGCGGGGGGGCGGGAGACCCAGTACTTC
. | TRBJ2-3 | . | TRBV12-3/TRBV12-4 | CASSSLSTDTQYF | TGTGCCAGCAGTTCCCTGAGCACAGATACGCAGTATTTT
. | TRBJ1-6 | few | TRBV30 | CAWSRNSPLHF | TGTGCCTGGAGCAGGAATTCACCCCTCCACTTT
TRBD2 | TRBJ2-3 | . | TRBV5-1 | CASSSSAGGPVDTQYF | TGCGCCAGCAGCTCCTCAGCGGGAGGGCCGGTAGATACGCAGTATTTT
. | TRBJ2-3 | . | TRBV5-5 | CASEVNRGWVRTDTQYF | TGTGCCAGTGAGGTTAACCGGGGGTGGGTAAGGACAGATACGCAGTATTTT
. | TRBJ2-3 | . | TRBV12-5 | CASGLVSPAEGGTQYF | TGTGCTAGTGGTTTGGTATCTCCAGCGGAAGGCGGAACGCAGTATTTT
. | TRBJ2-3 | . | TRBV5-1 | CASSSQPVGGGDTQYF | TGCGCCAGCAGCTCCCAACCCGTGGGGGGTGGAGATACGCAGTATTTT
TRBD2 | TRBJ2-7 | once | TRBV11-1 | CASSTQAGWAYEQYF | TGTGCCAGCAGCACACAAGCGGGATGGGCCTACGAGCAGTACTTC
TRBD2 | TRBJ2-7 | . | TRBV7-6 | CASSVIGAGAFSYEQYF | TGTGCCAGCAGCGTAATCGGAGCGGGGGCCTTCTCCTACGAGCAGTACTTC
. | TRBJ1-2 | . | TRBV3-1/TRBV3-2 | CASSPGPQGGYTF | TGTGCCAGCAGCCCGGGCCCCCAGGGGGGCTACACCTTC
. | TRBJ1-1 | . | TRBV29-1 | CSFHGGAFF | TGCAGCTTTCACGGAGGAGCTTTCTTT
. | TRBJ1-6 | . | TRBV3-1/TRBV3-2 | CASSPGRHSPLHF | TGTGCCAGCAGCCCGGGGAGGCATTCACCCCTCCACTTT
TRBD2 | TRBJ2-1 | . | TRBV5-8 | CASQRDIGEQFF | TGTGCTAGCCAGCGGGATATCGGGGAGCAGTTCTTC